The 24 T cell receptor beta chains presented below share a single source sample, sequenced in a study of cytomegalovirus exposure and HLA in healthy donors. Libraries were prepared by immunoSEQ multiplex PCR; TCRdb keeps only in-frame clonotypes and omits some of them. The sample lists about 260,000 clones, 90% occurring once. The sequenced sample was PBMCs. Source of these receptors: a woman aged 25 to 39 in good health and CMV-seronegative.

CDR3 sequence: CASSPHPNTIYF. The CDR3 nucleotides are TGTGCCAGCAGCCCTCACCCAAACACCATATATTTT. The rearrangement links TRBV14 to TRBJ1-3, with no clear D. Germline V gives CDR1 SGHDN, CDR2 FVKESK. This CDR3 spans 12 amino acids. V lost 4 bases and J 6 bases, leaving 7 bases between the germline ends.

The rearrangement uses TRBV5-1 and TRBJ2-3, with a possible D match to TRBD1 (5 bases). The CDR3 has 14 amino acids. CDR1 is SGHRS, CDR2 YFSETQ, per germline. The V gene lost 4 bases and the J gene lost 0 bases, with 9 bases spanning the gap. CDR3 region: CASSPGHSTDTQYF. In nucleotides, the CDR3 is TGCGCCAGCAGCCCCGGACATAGCACAGATACGCAGTATTTT.

The V and J genes are TRBV29-1 and TRBJ2-3; no clear D gene. The CDR3 is 10 residues long. Between the trimmed V and J ends, which lost 7 bases and 0 bases, there was a span of 2 bases. Per the germline V gene, CDR1 is SQVTM and CDR2 is ANQGSEA. The CDR3 here is CSGSTDTQYF. In DNA, the CDR3 is TGCAGCGGCAGCACAGATACGCAGTATTTT.

The chain joins TRBV2 to TRBJ2-7; 8 bases line up with TRBD2. The ends lost 5 bases at V and 0 bases at J; junction bases unmatched: 6. The CDR3 sequence is 15 residues long. CDR1 and CDR2 from the germline V gene are SNHLY and FYNNEI. Here the CDR3 DNA reads TGTGCCAGCAGTCGGACTAGCTCCTCCTCCTACGAGCAGTACTTC. This translates into CASSRTSSSSYEQYF. Full variable domain (outside the CDR3, taken from reference TRBV2 and TRBJ2-7): EPEVTQTPSHQVTQMGQEVILRCVPISNHLYFYWYRQILGQKVEFLVSFYNNEISEKSEIFDDQFSVERPDGSNFTLKIRSTKLEDSAMYFCASSRTSSSSYEQYFGPGTRLTVT.

This rearrangement joins TRBV28 to TRBJ1-5, with D maybe TRBD1 (5 bases). This CDR3 spans 13 amino acids. Germline V gene lookup returns CDR1 MDHEN and CDR2 SYDVKM. Trimming left V 7 bases short and J 4 bases short, with 11 bases between. The DNA for the CDR3 is TGTGCCAGCAAGGGGCAGATAAATCAGCCCCAGCATTTT. Amino acid sequence: CASKGQINQPQHF.

The CDR3 here is CASSAVDQGARVEQYF. The CDR3 region has the DNA TGTGCCAGCAGCGCCGTCGATCAGGGGGCGAGAGTTGAGCAGTACTTC. The chain carries TRBV9 and TRBJ2-7; 8 bases fit TRBD1. This CDR3 has 16 residues. Trimming at V came to 3 bases and at J to 7 bases, leaving 15 bases not matched to a gene. Germline loops: CDR1 SGDLS, CDR2 YYNGEE.

The rearrangement joins TRBV14 to TRBJ2-5; a weak D match, TRBD1 (6 bases). Germline loops: CDR1 SGHDN, CDR2 FVKESK. The CDR3 has 14 amino acids. V was shortened by 2 bases and J by 1 base, with 8 bases between the two germline ends. In DNA, the CDR3 is TGTGCCAGCAGCCAAACAGGGTTCCAAGAGACCCAGTACTTC. Its translation: CASSQTGFQETQYF.

The chain is built from TRBV28 and TRBJ2-3, with D perhaps TRBD2 (6 bases). CDR1 is MDHEN, CDR2 SYDVKM, per germline. There are 14 residues in the CDR3. The V and J ends lost 6 bases and 8 bases respectively, with 18 bases between them. CDR3 sequence (DNA): TGTGCCAGCAGCTTCCGAGGGCCGGGAGCTACGCAGTATTTT. It yields the protein CASSFRGPGATQYF. Looking up the rest from reference TRBV28 and TRBJ2-3 gives the full variable domain: DVKVTQSSRYLVKRTGEKVFLECVQDMDHENMFWYRQDPGLGLRLIYFSYDVKMKEKGDIPEGYSVSREKKERFSLILESASTNQTSMYLCASSFRGPGATQYFGPGTRLTVL.

The V gene is TRBV9, the J gene TRBJ2-1; D is possibly TRBD1 or TRBD2 (5 bases each). Trimming left V 2 bases short and J 9 bases short, with 15 bases between. CDR3 length: 14 residues. CDR1 is SGDLS, CDR2 YYNGEE, per germline. Written as DNA, the CDR3 is TGTGCCAGCAGCGTCCGGGACCCCACCCTTGAGCAGTTCTTC. This sequence encodes CASSVRDPTLEQFF.

The rearrangement uses TRBV19 and TRBJ1-5, with D perhaps TRBD1 (6 bases). This CDR3 has 16 residues. CDR1 and CDR2 from the germline V gene are LNHDA and SQIVND (reference sequence). Trimming cost V 1 base and J 6 bases, with 16 bases left between them. The CDR3 region is CASSIGSRGLGQPQHF. The CDR3 DNA reads as TGTGCCAGTAGTATAGGGTCGCGGGGGCTCGGTCAGCCCCAGCATTTT.

V is TRBV7-8 and J is TRBJ2-3, with D possibly being TRBD2 (5 bases). The CDR3 runs to 13 residues. The germline gives CDR1 SGHVS, CDR2 FQNEAQ. V was trimmed by 5 bases and J by 7 bases, leaving 13 bases between them. This CDR3 reads CASSEDSPNTQYF. The CDR3 nucleotides read TGTGCCAGCAGCGAGGACTCCCCGAATACGCAGTATTTT.

This clone was detected only a few times. The chain carries TRBV19 and TRBJ2-3; TRBD1 or TRBD2 may be the D gene (5 bases each). Trimming removed 3 bases from V and 6 bases from J, with 13 bases in between. The CDR3 runs to 14 residues. Germline V gene sequence: CDR1 LNHDA, CDR2 SQIVND (reference sequence). CDR3 sequence (DNA): TGTGCCAGTAGTATCTTGGGGGATGGGGATACGCAGTATTTT. Its translation is CASSILGDGDTQYF. The whole variable domain, remainder taken from reference TRBV19 and TRBJ2-3, is DGGITQSPKYLFRKEGQNVTLSCEQNLNHDAMYWYRQDPGQGLRLIYYSQIVNDFQKGDIAEGYSVSREKKESFPLTVTSAQKNPTAFYLCASSILGDGDTQYFGPGTRLTVL.

This chain joins TRBV28 and TRBJ2-1; TRBD1 aligns across 7 bases. Trimming at V came to 5 bases and at J to 9 bases, leaving 7 bases not matched to a gene. This CDR3 is built from 13 residues. In germline, CDR1 is MDHEN, CDR2 SYDVKM. The CDR3: CASSPAQGVEQFF. The DNA of the CDR3 is TGTGCCAGCAGTCCGGCCCAGGGGGTTGAGCAGTTCTTC.

The rearrangement joins TRBV27 to TRBJ1-2; the D is unclear. Trimming removed 3 bases at V and 4 bases at J, with 6 bases between. Germline V lookup: CDR1 MNHEY, CDR2 SMNVEV (reference sequence). CDR3 size: 12 residues. The CDR3 DNA is TGTGCCAGCAGTTTTGGTGGCTATGGCTACACCTTC. Amino acid sequence: CASSFGGYGYTF.

This clone was seen just once. The chain is built from TRBV9 and TRBJ2-1; 8 bases align to TRBD2. Germline V CDR1 and CDR2: SGDLS, YYNGEE. The length of the CDR3 is 15 residues. V lost 4 bases to trimming and J lost 6 bases; unmatched junction nucleotides: 9. The CDR3 is CASSPPGTSVNEQFF. The CDR3 DNA sequence: TGTGCCAGCAGCCCACCCGGGACTAGTGTCAATGAGCAGTTCTTC.

This clone was seen only once. The same CDR3 is also encoded by other DNA sequences in this sample. The chain is built from TRBV27 and TRBJ2-3; 7 bases agree with TRBD2. V lost 3 bases to trimming and J lost 3 bases; unmatched junction nucleotides: 0. Germline CDR1 MNHEY, CDR2 SMNVEV (reference sequence). CDR3 length: 13 residues. The chain's CDR3 is CASSLGGTDTQYF. CDR3 nucleotides: TGTGCCAGCAGTTTGGGAGGGACAGATACGCAGTATTTT.

The chain combines TRBV9 with TRBJ2-2; 13 bases line up with TRBD2. V was clipped by 3 bases and J by 0 bases; unmatched bases: 2. This CDR3 has 17 residues. CDR1 is SGDLS, CDR2 YYNGEE, per germline. CDR3 region: CASSATSGRTNTGELFF. The CDR3 DNA is TGTGCCAGCAGCGCGACTAGCGGGAGGACGAACACCGGGGAGCTGTTTTTT.

V usage is TRBV5-6 and J usage is TRBJ2-7; perhaps TRBD1 as D (8 bases). Germline values: CDR1 SGHDT, CDR2 YYEEEE. The CDR3 length is 16 residues. Trimming left V 0 bases short and J 1 base short, with 14 bases between. The CDR3 protein is CASSLGTGRASYEQYF. CDR3 in DNA: TGTGCCAGCAGCTTGGGGACAGGGAGGGCTTCCTACGAGCAGTACTTC.

V usage is TRBV18 and J usage is TRBJ2-7; 9 bases fit TRBD1. Per germline, CDR1 KGHSH and CDR2 LQKENI. V was clipped by 4 bases and J by 4 bases; unmatched bases: 2. The CDR3 covers 13 residues. DNA for the CDR3: TGTGCCAGCTCACGGGGACAGGGTTACGAGCAGTACTTC. The encoded protein is CASSRGQGYEQYF.

The gene calls are TRBV6-5 and TRBJ1-1; D not certain. The CDR3 is 11 residues long. Germline V gene data show CDR1 as MNHEY and CDR2 as SVGAGI. Trimming stripped 4 bases from V and 5 bases from J, with 5 bases between. The chain's CDR3 is CASSFHTEAFF. The CDR3 DNA follows: TGTGCCAGCAGTTTTCATACTGAAGCTTTCTTT.

This clone was detected only once. This sequence joins TRBV18 and TRBJ2-3; no clear D. Germline lookup yields CDR1 KGHSH and CDR2 LQKENI. The CDR3 spans 12 residues. The V gene lost 7 bases and the J gene lost 2 bases, with 7 bases spanning the gap. The CDR3 protein is CASYGSTDTQYF. CDR3 nucleotide sequence: TGTGCCAGCTACGGGTCCACAGATACGCAGTATTTT.

The V and J genes are TRBV11-3 and TRBJ1-1; 11 positions agree with TRBD1. The junction had 16 bases not matched to a gene; V was cut back by 5 bases and J by 8 bases. This CDR3 contains 17 residues. The germline V gene encodes CDR1 SGHNT and CDR2 YENEEA. The CDR3 DNA is TGTGCCAGCAGCAACACAGGTCGGGGGACAGGGGGACGGGAAGCTTTCTTT. Amino acid sequence: CASSNTGRGTGGREAFF.

The rearrangement uses TRBV11-3 and TRBJ2-5, with 14 positions matching TRBD2. The CDR3 is 16 residues long. The junction had 6 bases not matched to a gene; V was cut back by 5 bases and J by 4 bases. Germline V lookup: CDR1 SGHNT, CDR2 YENEEA. The CDR3 region has the DNA TGTGCCAGCAGCACACCTGGGACTAGCGGGAGAGAGACCCAGTACTTC. Amino acid sequence: CASSTPGTSGRETQYF.

The chain has TRBV11-2 and TRBJ2-3, with D perhaps given as TRBD1 or TRBD2 (6 bases each). V lost 3 bases and J 1 base, leaving 14 bases between the germline ends. This CDR3 region has 16 residues. Germline-derived CDR1 and CDR2 are SGHAT and FQNNGV. Here the CDR3 DNA reads TGTGCCAGCAGCTTTGGTGGGGGCGGGGGCACAGATACGCAGTATTTT. It specifies CASSFGGGGGTDTQYF.